One sample yielded the 22 T cell receptor beta chains listed below, sequenced in a study of T cells in localized non-small cell lung cancer. Generated by immunoSEQ multiplex PCR, the TCRdb table keeps only in-frame clones and is missing some. The sample carries some 30,000 clones, about 90% recorded once. This specimen was PBMCs, taken before any cancer treatment. These receptors all stem from a man aged 35 to 69 with stage II lung adenocarcinoma.

The V call is TRBV9, the J call TRBJ1-2, with 7 bases identical to TRBD1. CDR3 length equals 12 residues. V shed 3 bases, J shed 8 bases, and the junction held 4 bases outside the gene matches. Germline CDR1 reads SGDLS; CDR2 reads YYNGEE. CDR3 region: CASSARGGGYTF. The DNA of the CDR3 is TGTGCCAGCAGCGCCAGGGGGGGAGGCTACACCTTC.

This chain joins TRBV11-3 and TRBJ2-1, with 8 bases lining up with TRBD2. Per germline, CDR1 SGHNT and CDR2 YENEEA. CDR3 length: 17 residues. V trimming: 5 bases; J trimming: 2 bases; junction bases outside the gene matches: 11. CDR3 DNA sequence: TGTGCCAGCAGCCTTCTTGGCGGGAGGAGGGCCTACAATGAGCAGTTCTTC. Encoded protein: CASSLLGGRRAYNEQFF.

This rearrangement joins TRBV5-1 to TRBJ2-3; 11 bases fit TRBD2. The V gene's germline CDR1 is SGHRS and CDR2 YFSETQ. Losses at the gene ends were 6 bases for V and 0 bases for J; bases not matched to a gene: 9. The CDR3 extends over 17 amino acids. CDR3 nucleotides: TGCGCCAGCACGGGGCCTAGCGGGAGGACTAGCACAGATACGCAGTATTTT. Translation: CASTGPSGRTSTDTQYF. Together with reference TRBV5-1 and TRBJ2-3, the CDR3 gives the full variable domain: KAGVTQTPRYLIKTRGQQVTLSCSPISGHRSVSWYQQTPGQGLQFLFEYFSETQRNKGNFPGRFSGRQFSNSRSEMNVSTLELGDSALYLCASTGPSGRTSTDTQYFGPGTRLTVL.

The rearrangement joins TRBV6-4 to TRBJ1-2; D is unresolved. CDR3 length: 12 amino acids. Germline CDR1 reads MRHNA; CDR2 reads SNTAGT. Trimming cost V 2 bases and J 5 bases, with 6 bases left between them. Here the CDR3 DNA reads TGTGCCAGCAGTGACCCGGGGTATGGCTACACCTTC. This gives the protein CASSDPGYGYTF.

The rearrangement links TRBV2 to TRBJ1-1; TRBD1 matches 9 bases. Germline CDR1 and CDR2: SNHLY and FYNNEI. V lost 6 bases, J lost 9 bases, and 8 bases stayed unmatched. This CDR3 region has 13 residues. The CDR3: CASSYTGTGQAFF. CDR3 coding DNA: TGTGCCAGCAGCTATACCGGGACAGGGCAAGCTTTCTTT.

The count of this clone is one. The rearrangement links TRBV7-3 to TRBJ1-5; 8 bases align to TRBD1. V lost 6 bases, J lost 6 bases, and 4 bases stayed unmatched. The germline gives CDR1 SGHTA, CDR2 FQGTGA. The CDR3 has 13 amino acids. CDR3 in DNA: TGTGCCAGCAGTTTGGACAGGGCTCAGCCCCAGCATTTT. Translation gives CASSLDRAQPQHF.

This sequence joins TRBV14 and TRBJ2-3; TRBD2 matches 9 bases. Germline CDR1 is SGHDN and CDR2 is FVKESK. Losses at the gene ends were 4 bases for V and 4 bases for J; bases not matched to a gene: 12. This CDR3 is 17 amino acids long. The CDR3 here is CASSRATSGVGPDTQYF. The CDR3, as DNA: TGTGCCAGCAGCCGGGCGACTAGCGGAGTGGGACCAGATACGCAGTATTTT. Complete variable domain (other parts from reference TRBV14 and TRBJ2-3): EAGVTQFPSHSVIEKGQTVTLRCDPISGHDNLYWYRRVMGKEIKFLLHFVKESKQDESGMPNNRFLAERTGGTYSTLKVQPAELEDSGVYFCASSRATSGVGPDTQYFGPGTRLTVL.

This chain connects TRBV27 to TRBJ1-2; possible D gene TRBD1, 6 bases. The germline CDR1 and CDR2 sequences are MNHEY and SMNVEV (reference sequence). This CDR3 contains 15 residues. Trimming removed 1 base at V and 2 bases at J, with 11 bases between. The CDR3 loop is CASSLFGGHNYGYTF. As DNA, the CDR3 is TGTGCCAGCAGTTTATTTGGGGGGCACAACTATGGCTACACCTTC.

The V gene is TRBV11-3, the J gene TRBJ2-1, with TRBD2 matching over 9 bases. Germline V CDR1 and CDR2: SGHNT, YENEEA. The length of the CDR3 is 17 residues. The J segment lost 9 bases and the V segment lost 5 bases, leaving 17 bases of the junction unmatched. The CDR3 loop is CASSPKPSVSGRSEQFF. The CDR3 region has the DNA TGTGCCAGCAGCCCTAAGCCCTCTGTTAGCGGGAGAAGTGAGCAGTTCTTC. The complete variable domain, with remaining parts taken from reference TRBV11-3 and TRBJ2-1, reads EAGVVQSPRYKIIEKKQPVAFWCNPISGHNTLYWYLQNLGQGPELLIRYENEEAVDDSQLPKDRFSAERLKGVDSTLKIQPAELGDSAVYLCASSPKPSVSGRSEQFFGPGTRLTVL.

The CDR3 protein is CASSSGLAGVSQFF. The CDR3 region has the DNA TGTGCCAGCAGTTCGGGACTAGCGGGAGTTTCGCAGTTCTTC. This chain connects TRBV6-1 to TRBJ2-1; 14 bases are a match to TRBD2. Germline V CDR1 and CDR2: MNHNS, SASEGT. The CDR3 extends over 14 amino acids. J was trimmed by 12 bases and V by 5 bases; bases with no gene match: 6.

The chain recombines TRBV5-1 with TRBJ2-7; D is undetermined. CDR1 is SGHRS, CDR2 YFSETQ, per germline. The CDR3 is made up of 15 amino acids. V gave up 0 bases and J gave up 2 bases, with 12 bases separating them. The CDR3 loop reads CASSLDGSRAYEQYF. CDR3 DNA sequence: TGCGCCAGCAGCTTGGATGGCAGCCGAGCCTACGAGCAGTACTTC.

The chain joins TRBV27 to TRBJ2-1, with D possibly TRBD2 on 6 matching bases. Germline V gives CDR1 MNHEY, CDR2 SMNVEV (reference sequence). Between the trimmed V and J ends, which lost 7 bases and 10 bases, there was a span of 14 bases. This CDR3 has 12 amino acids. The CDR3 bases are TGTGCCAGCACCGGAGGGCTGAAGGAGCAGTTCTTC. The encoded protein is CASTGGLKEQFF.

J is TRBJ2-3 and V is TRBV11-3; 7 bases agree with TRBD2. This CDR3 spans 18 amino acids. The V and J ends lost 2 bases and 0 bases, in that order; junction bases with no gene match: 11. Germline values: CDR1 SGHNT, CDR2 YENEEA. This CDR3 is CASSLRSGGGPSTDTQYF. The CDR3 DNA sequence: TGTGCCAGCAGCTTACGATCTGGGGGAGGGCCTAGCACAGATACGCAGTATTTT.

The V gene is TRBV19, the J gene TRBJ2-7, with D perhaps given as TRBD1 or TRBD2 (5 bases each). This CDR3 is 13 amino acids long. CDR1 is LNHDA and CDR2 is SQIVND in the germline V gene (reference sequence). The ends were cut back, 3 bases at V and 3 bases at J, with 9 bases in the middle. CDR3 DNA: TGTGCCAGTAGTATCCGGGACGGCTACGAGCAGTACTTC. Encoded protein: CASSIRDGYEQYF.

This clone was picked up one time. The rearrangement uses TRBV19 and TRBJ2-2; D remains unclear. This CDR3 is 15 amino acids long. Germline CDR1 reads LNHDA; CDR2 reads SQIVND (reference sequence). V was shortened by 4 bases and J by 4 bases, with 13 bases between the two germline ends. CDR3: CASSRTRFGTGELFF. CDR3 nucleotide sequence: TGTGCCAGTAGTAGGACGCGATTCGGCACCGGGGAGCTGTTTTTT.

This sequence joins TRBV7-3 and TRBJ2-5; 8 nucleotides line up with TRBD2. CDR3 length equals 14 residues. Per germline, CDR1 SGHTA and CDR2 FQGTGA. The junction had 7 bases not matched to a gene; V was cut back by 5 bases and J by 5 bases. CDR3 coding DNA: TGTGCCAGCAGCCGAGCGGGAGTCAGGGAGACCCAGTACTTC. Its translation: CASSRAGVRETQYF.

The V gene is TRBV6-4, the J gene TRBJ2-2; TRBD1 agrees at 7 bases. The length of the CDR3 is 15 residues. Losses at the gene ends were 3 bases for V and 8 bases for J; bases not matched to a gene: 9. CDR1 MRHNA and CDR2 SNTAGT come from the germline V gene. The CDR3 coding sequence is TGTGCCAGCAGTGAAGTCCCAGGGGGAAAAGGGGAGCTGTTTTTT. It codes for CASSEVPGGKGELFF.

This clone was seen a handful of times. This chain joins TRBV27 and TRBJ1-2; 9 bases match TRBD1. The V segment lost 5 bases and the J segment 8 bases; nucleotides outside the gene matches: 6. The CDR3 has 13 residues. Germline values: CDR1 MNHEY, CDR2 SMNVEV (reference sequence). The CDR3 region is CASSPGQGYGYTF. The DNA of the CDR3 is TGTGCCAGCAGTCCCGGACAGGGGTACGGCTACACCTTC.

V gene TRBV18 combines with J gene TRBJ2-1; no clear D. The CDR3 totals 12 residues. Per the germline V gene, CDR1 is KGHSH and CDR2 is LQKENI. Trimming cost V 6 bases and J 7 bases, with 10 bases left between them. DNA of the CDR3: TGTGCCAGCTCCACTCTAGGGAATGAGCAGTTCTTC. It translates to CASSTLGNEQFF.

This chain joins TRBV11-2 and TRBJ1-2; D gene unclear. V lost 5 bases and J 3 bases, leaving 7 bases between the germline ends. The germline V gene has CDR1 SGHAT and CDR2 FQNNGV. There are 12 residues in the CDR3. CDR3 loop: CASSPRDYGYTF. CDR3 bases: TGTGCCAGCAGCCCCCGTGACTATGGCTACACCTTC.

The chain links TRBV21-1 to TRBJ1-5; no DNA check was done on the table's D call, TRBD1. TRBV21-1 is a known pseudogene. This CDR3 comprises 14 residues. The CDR3 loop is CASSPGGCNQPQHF. For the CDR3, the DNA is TGTGCCAGCAGCCCAGGGGGATGCAATCAGCCCCAGCATTTT.

The V gene is TRBV6-6, the J gene TRBJ1-5; D is undetermined. The CDR3 length is 13 residues. CDR1 and CDR2 (germline): MNHNY, SVGAGI (reference sequence). V shed 6 bases and J shed 5 bases, with 11 bases lying between them. CDR3 coding DNA: TGTGCCAGCAGCTCAAGGGTTGATCAGCCCCAGCATTTT. The encoded protein is CASSSRVDQPQHF.